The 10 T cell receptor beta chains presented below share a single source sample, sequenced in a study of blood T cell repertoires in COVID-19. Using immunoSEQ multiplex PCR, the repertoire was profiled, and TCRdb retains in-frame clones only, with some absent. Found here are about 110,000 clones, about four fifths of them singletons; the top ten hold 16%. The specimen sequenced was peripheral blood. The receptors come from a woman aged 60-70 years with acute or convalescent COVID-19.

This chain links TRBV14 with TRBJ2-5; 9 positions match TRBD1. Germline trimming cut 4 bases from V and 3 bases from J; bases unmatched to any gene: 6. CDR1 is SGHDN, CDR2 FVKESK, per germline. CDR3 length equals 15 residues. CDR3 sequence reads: CASSPGTGFEETQYF. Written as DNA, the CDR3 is TGTGCCAGCAGCCCCGGGACAGGGTTCGAAGAGACCCAGTACTTC.

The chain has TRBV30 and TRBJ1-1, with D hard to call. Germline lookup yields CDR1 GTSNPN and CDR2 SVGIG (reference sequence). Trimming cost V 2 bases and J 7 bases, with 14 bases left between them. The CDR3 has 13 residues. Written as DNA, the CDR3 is TGTGCCTGGAGTACAGCAAGCCAGAGTGAAGCTTTCTTT. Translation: CAWSTASQSEAFF.

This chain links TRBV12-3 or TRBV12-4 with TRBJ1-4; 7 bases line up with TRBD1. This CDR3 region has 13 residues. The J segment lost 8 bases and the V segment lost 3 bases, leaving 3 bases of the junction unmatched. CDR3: CASSFRDREKLFF. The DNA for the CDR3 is TGTGCCAGCAGTTTTAGGGACAGAGAAAAACTGTTTTTT.

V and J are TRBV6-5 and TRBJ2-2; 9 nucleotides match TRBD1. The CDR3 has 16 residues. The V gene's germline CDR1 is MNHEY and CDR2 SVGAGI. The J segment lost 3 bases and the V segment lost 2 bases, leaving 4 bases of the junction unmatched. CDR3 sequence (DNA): TGTGCCAGCAGTTACGGGGGGACAGGGCACACCGGGGAGCTGTTTTTT. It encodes CASSYGGTGHTGELFF.

The DNA of the CDR3 is TGTGCCAGCAGCAGCGGGGAGTCTCAGCCCCAGCATTTT. It yields the protein CASSSGESQPQHF. The chain couples TRBV9 to TRBJ1-5; no clear D. V gave up 4 bases and J gave up 6 bases, with 11 bases separating them. This CDR3 is 13 amino acids long. Germline CDR1 SGDLS, CDR2 YYNGEE.

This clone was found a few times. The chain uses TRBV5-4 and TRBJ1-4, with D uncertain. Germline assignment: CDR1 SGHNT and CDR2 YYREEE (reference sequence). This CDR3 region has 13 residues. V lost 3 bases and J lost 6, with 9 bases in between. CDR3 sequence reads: CASSSERHEKLFF. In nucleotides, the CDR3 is TGTGCCAGCAGCTCGGAGCGGCATGAAAAACTGTTTTTT.

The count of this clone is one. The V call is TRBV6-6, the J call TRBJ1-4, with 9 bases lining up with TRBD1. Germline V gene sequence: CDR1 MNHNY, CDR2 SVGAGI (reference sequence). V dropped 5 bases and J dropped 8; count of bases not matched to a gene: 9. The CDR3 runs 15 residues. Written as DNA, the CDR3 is TGTGCCAGCAGTGGCTGGACAGGGGTGGGAGAAAAACTGTTTTTT. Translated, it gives CASSGWTGVGEKLFF.

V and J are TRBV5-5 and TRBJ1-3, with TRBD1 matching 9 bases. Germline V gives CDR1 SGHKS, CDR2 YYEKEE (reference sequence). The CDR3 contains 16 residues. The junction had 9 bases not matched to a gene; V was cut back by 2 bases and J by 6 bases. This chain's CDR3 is CASSFLPTQGANTIYF. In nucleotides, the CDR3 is TGTGCCAGCAGCTTCCTTCCTACACAGGGGGCAAACACCATATATTTT.

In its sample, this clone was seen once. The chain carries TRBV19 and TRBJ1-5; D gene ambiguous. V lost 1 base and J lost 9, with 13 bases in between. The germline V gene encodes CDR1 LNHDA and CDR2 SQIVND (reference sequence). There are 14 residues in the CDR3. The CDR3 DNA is TGTGCCAGTAGTATAGTTGGGCTCCGGGGGCCCCAGCATTTT. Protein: CASSIVGLRGPQHF.

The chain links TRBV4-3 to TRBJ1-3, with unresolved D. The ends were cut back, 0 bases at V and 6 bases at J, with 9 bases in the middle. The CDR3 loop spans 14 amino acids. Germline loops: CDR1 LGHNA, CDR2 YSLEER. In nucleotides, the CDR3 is TGCGCCAGCAGCCAAGATTTAGACTTAAACACCATATATTTT. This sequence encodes CASSQDLDLNTIYF.